Shown below are 20 T cell receptor beta chains from a single sample sequenced in a study of T cell responses to AZD1222 COVID-19 vaccine. Here immunoSEQ multiplex PCR was the method, and the copy in TCRdb shows in-frame clones only, minus some. The table records approximately 170,000 clones, around 90% of them present only once. The sequencing here drew on peripheral blood, taken on day 0 of AZD1222 vaccination. Every receptor here comes from an adult in good health.

The chain joins TRBV15 to TRBJ2-3; D perhaps matches TRBD1 (5 bases). V was trimmed by 1 base and J by 5 bases, leaving 16 bases between them. Germline lookup yields CDR1 LNHNV and CDR2 YYDKDF (reference sequence). This CDR3 region has 16 residues. The CDR3 loop reads CATSRAGALVGDTQYF. The CDR3 DNA reads as TGTGCCACCAGCAGAGCTGGGGCATTGGTGGGAGATACGCAGTATTTT.

The V call is TRBV9, the J call TRBJ2-7; TRBD2 matches 13 bases. The CDR3 sequence is 16 residues long. The J segment lost 0 bases and the V segment lost 2 bases, leaving 2 bases of the junction unmatched. Germline V CDR1 and CDR2: SGDLS, YYNGEE. CDR3 region: CASSVGLAGVSYEQYF. The CDR3 nucleotides are TGTGCCAGCAGCGTCGGACTAGCGGGGGTCTCCTACGAGCAGTACTTC.

CDR3 loop: CASSGVARETQYF. DNA of the CDR3: TGCGCCAGCAGTGGGGTAGCTCGAGAGACCCAGTACTTC. This rearrangement joins TRBV10-2 to TRBJ2-5; D ambiguous. The CDR3 loop spans 13 amino acids. V gave up 4 bases and J gave up 4 bases, with 10 bases separating them. CDR1 is WSHSY and CDR2 is SAAADI in the germline V gene.

The V gene is TRBV10-1, the J gene TRBJ2-5; 12 bases fit TRBD2. With V trimmed by 4 bases and J by 0 bases, 6 bases remained unmatched. The CDR3 sequence is 17 residues long. CDR1 is WNHNN, CDR2 SYGVQD, per germline (reference sequence). In nucleotides, the CDR3 is TGCGCCAGCAGTGTAGGAGGACTAGCGGGGCACCAAGAGACCCAGTACTTC. It specifies CASSVGGLAGHQETQYF.

The rearrangement uses TRBV6-5 and TRBJ1-2, with D possibly being TRBD1 (6 bases). Trimming pared 2 bases from V and 5 bases from J, leaving 12 bases between. The germline V gene encodes CDR1 MNHEY and CDR2 SVGAGI. The CDR3 is 14 residues long. CDR3 amino acids: CASSYERGAYGYTF. CDR3 DNA: TGTGCCAGCAGTTACGAGAGGGGGGCTTATGGCTACACCTTC.

This clone was recorded only once. The rearrangement uses TRBV5-5 and TRBJ2-7; TRBD1 agrees at 11 bases. From germline, CDR1 is SGHKS and CDR2 YYEKEE (reference sequence). This CDR3 is built from 17 residues. Trimming cost V 0 bases and J 3 bases; bases outside gene matches: 8. DNA for the CDR3: TGTGCCAGCAGCTTGGGGAGATGGACAGGGGGCGTCTACGAGCAGTACTTC. Residues: CASSLGRWTGGVYEQYF.

This chain connects TRBV11-2 to TRBJ2-3; 9 bases are shared with TRBD2. The CDR3 contains 16 residues. Germline-derived CDR1 and CDR2 are SGHAT and FQNNGV. Unmatched junction bases numbered 7, after V lost 5 bases and J lost 1 base. Written as DNA, the CDR3 is TGTGCCAGCAGCCCCCGTAGCGGGGGAGGCACAGATACGCAGTATTTT. It yields the protein CASSPRSGGGTDTQYF.

The chain is built from TRBV6-1 and TRBJ2-7; D possibly matches TRBD1 or TRBD2 (5 bases each). CDR1 and CDR2 from the germline V gene are MNHNS and SASEGT. The CDR3 has 16 residues. Trimming cost V 2 bases and J 1 base, with 15 bases left between them. The CDR3 region has the DNA TGTGCCAGCAGTGAAAGGTGGGACGTCTTTTCCTACGAGCAGTACTTC. This gives the protein CASSERWDVFSYEQYF.

The chain joins TRBV7-2 to TRBJ2-7; D ambiguous. V was pared by 5 bases and J by 0 bases, with 11 bases between. The CDR3 extends over 14 amino acids. Germline CDR1 SGHTA, CDR2 FQGNSA. CDR3 bases: TGTGCCAGCAGCCCTAGGGTTCCCTCCTACGAGCAGTACTTC. Its protein product is CASSPRVPSYEQYF.

The chain couples TRBV7-3 to TRBJ1-1; 8 positions match TRBD1. Germline V gene data show CDR1 as SGHTA and CDR2 as FQGTGA. This CDR3 is built from 14 residues. J was trimmed by 2 bases and V by 4 bases; bases with no gene match: 3. CDR3 nucleotide sequence: TGTGCCAGCAGCTCTCAGGGGGCCAACACTGAAGCTTTCTTT. Translated: CASSSQGANTEAFF.

This chain uses TRBV5-4 with TRBJ2-7, with 8 bases lining up with TRBD2. The CDR3 loop spans 14 amino acids. Per the germline V gene, CDR1 is SGHNT and CDR2 is YYREEE (reference sequence). The trim removed 3 bases at V and 4 bases at J, leaving 6 bases unmatched. The CDR3 reads CASSSGLARYEQYF. In DNA, the CDR3 is TGTGCCAGCAGCTCAGGACTAGCCAGGTACGAGCAGTACTTC.

A few counts support this clone. The chain combines TRBV3-1 (or the pseudogene TRBV3-2) with TRBJ1-6, with 9 bases that match TRBD1. Trimming removed 3 bases from V and 10 bases from J; junction bases left unmatched: 4. The CDR3 contains 14 residues. CDR1 and CDR2 (germline): LGHDT, YNNKEL (reference sequence). The CDR3 region is CASSQGQGGSPLHF. CDR3 in DNA: TGTGCCAGCAGCCAGGGACAGGGTGGGTCACCCCTCCACTTT.

Notes on this clone: At the DNA level, this CDR3 is encoded by other sequences in the same sample as well. The rearrangement uses TRBV7-9 and TRBJ1-2, with 7 positions matching TRBD1. J was trimmed by 1 base and V by 1 base; bases with no gene match: 0. CDR1 SEHNR and CDR2 FQNEAQ come from the germline V gene (reference sequence). The CDR3 extends over 14 amino acids. The CDR3 DNA follows: TGTGCCAGCAGCTTAGGACAGGGTAACTATGGCTACACCTTC. It is translated as CASSLGQGNYGYTF.

This chain uses TRBV5-4 with TRBJ1-1; D may be TRBD1 (5 bases). Germline CDR1 reads SGHNT; CDR2 reads YYREEE (reference sequence). V gave up 4 bases and J gave up 5 bases, with 9 bases separating them. The CDR3 is 12 amino acids. The CDR3 here is CASSGGGTEAFF. DNA for the CDR3: TGTGCCAGCAGCGGGGGGGGAACTGAAGCTTTCTTT.

The count of this clone is one. This chain uses TRBV18 with TRBJ1-5; D is possibly TRBD1 (6 bases). The V and J ends lost 0 bases and 0 bases respectively, with 12 bases between them. The CDR3 is 17 amino acids. CDR1 and CDR2 from the germline V gene are KGHSH and LQKENI. This CDR3 is CASSPPGGPNSNQPQHF. CDR3 in DNA: TGTGCCAGCTCACCACCGGGGGGGCCCAATAGCAATCAGCCCCAGCATTTT.

This chain uses TRBV7-6 with TRBJ1-5; D is uncertain. Germline-derived CDR1 and CDR2 are SGHVS and FNYEAQ. There are 15 residues in the CDR3. V lost 5 bases, J lost 6 bases, and 17 bases lay in between. The CDR3 DNA is TGTGCCAGCAGCCCAGATGAAGGGTTTTCTCAGCCCCAGCATTTT. Encoded protein: CASSPDEGFSQPQHF.

The chain combines TRBV5-1 with TRBJ2-7; 10 bases agree with TRBD1. This CDR3 is built from 15 residues. CDR1 and CDR2 (germline): SGHRS, YFSETQ. V shed 2 bases and J 4 bases; nucleotides not matched to a gene: 6. The CDR3 bases are TGCGCCAGCAGCTTTCGGGTGGGACAGGGGTACGAGCAGTACTTC. Translation gives CASSFRVGQGYEQYF.

The rearrangement joins TRBV4-1 to TRBJ2-5, with 7 bases aligning to TRBD1. From germline, CDR1 is MGHRA and CDR2 YSYEKL. The CDR3 sequence is 17 residues long. Germline trimming cut 0 bases from V and 5 bases from J; bases unmatched to any gene: 12. In DNA form, the CDR3 reads TGCGCCAGCAGCCAAGATAGGAACAGGGGTTTAGGGGAGACCCAGTACTTC. Its protein product is CASSQDRNRGLGETQYF.

The gene calls are TRBV2 and TRBJ2-2; 8 bases align to TRBD2. The CDR3 contains 12 residues. The V gene's germline CDR1 is SNHLY and CDR2 FYNNEI. With 10 bases clipped from V and 6 bases from J, the junction kept 4 bases outside the gene matches. The CDR3 is CATGGTSGELFF. In DNA form, the CDR3 reads TGTGCCACGGGAGGGACGTCCGGGGAGCTGTTTTTT.

The V and J genes are TRBV7-2 and TRBJ2-2; no reliable D call. CDR3 length equals 16 residues. CDR1 SGHTA and CDR2 FQGNSA come from the germline V gene. The ends were cut back, 1 base at V and 7 bases at J, with 16 bases in the middle. The CDR3 DNA reads as TGTGCCAGCAGCTTAGGAGTGACACTCTCGAGCGGGGAGCTGTTTTTT. Amino acid sequence: CASSLGVTLSSGELFF.